This T cell receptor (beta chain) was sequenced in a study of shared clonotypes between healthy human individuals. CD45RO negativity and positive selection for CCR7 defined naive CD8 cells, a population that excluded terminally differentiated effector memory CD45RA+ cells. General study points: Rarefaction exposed incomplete sorted-subset sequencing despite large depth. Among a handful of donors, about 5% of naive CD4 clonotypes were found in common.

Comments on this clone: Its specificity is not known.

A deep-level run was used for the assay. In the source study's methods: ImmunoSEQ sequences covered only the junction and lacked quality scores; filtering therefore differed. Sequencing used immunoSEQ multiplex PCR; TCRdb keeps in-frame clones, though not all of them. Clonal size and the V and J genes are those of that table, whereas D and trimming came from the DNA. The data show hundreds of thousands of clones, with around 96% seen just once and approximately 0.12% held by the top ten. The material sequenced was naive CD8+ T cells sorted from blood. This receptor was taken from a woman in her 30s in good health.

CDR3 DNA sequence: TGTGCCAGTAGTATAGCCTTCTGGCCCCGTGAAGCTTTCTTT. Encoded protein: CASSIAFWPREAFF. V gene TRBV19 combines with J gene TRBJ1-1, with D unclear. CDR1 is LNHDA and CDR2 is SQIVND in the germline V gene (reference sequence). The CDR3 contains 14 residues. Trimming removed 1 base from V and 7 bases from J, with 13 bases in between.